This TCR beta chain is from a study of T cell responses to AZD1222 COVID-19 vaccine. In its sample, this clone was seen once. The target antigen is unknown. Germline values: CDR1 SGDLS, CDR2 YYNGEE. V was pared by 4 bases and J by 0 bases, with 17 bases between. This CDR3 is 16 amino acids long. The table came from immunoSEQ multiplex PCR; TCRdb's copy has only in-frame clones and leaves some out. Of about 67,000 clones detected, around four fifths appear once; the ten largest clones hold 21%. Broader study findings: Every sample of the repertoires postdated the peak T cell response.

The chain has TRBV9 and TRBJ2-7; no definite D call. This specimen was peripheral blood, taken on day 0 of AZD1222 vaccination. This TCR derives from an adult in good health. This chain's CDR3 is CASSPGFGSPSYEQYF. The CDR3, as DNA: TGTGCCAGCAGCCCCGGTTTTGGTAGCCCCTCCTACGAGCAGTACTTC.